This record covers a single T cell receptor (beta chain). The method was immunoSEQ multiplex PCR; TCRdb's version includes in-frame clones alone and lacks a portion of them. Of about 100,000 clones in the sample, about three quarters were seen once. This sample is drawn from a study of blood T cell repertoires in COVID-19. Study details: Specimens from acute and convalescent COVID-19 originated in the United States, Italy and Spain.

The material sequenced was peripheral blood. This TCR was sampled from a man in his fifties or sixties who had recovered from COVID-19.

The CDR3 protein is CASSGGTEPNYGYTF. CDR3 sequence (DNA): TGTGCCAGCAGCGGCGGGACGGAACCTAACTATGGCTACACCTTC. V and J are TRBV9 and TRBJ1-2; a weak D match, TRBD1 (5 bases). Germline V CDR1 and CDR2: SGDLS, YYNGEE. Trimming left V 3 bases short and J 0 bases short, with 12 bases between. The CDR3 has 15 amino acids.